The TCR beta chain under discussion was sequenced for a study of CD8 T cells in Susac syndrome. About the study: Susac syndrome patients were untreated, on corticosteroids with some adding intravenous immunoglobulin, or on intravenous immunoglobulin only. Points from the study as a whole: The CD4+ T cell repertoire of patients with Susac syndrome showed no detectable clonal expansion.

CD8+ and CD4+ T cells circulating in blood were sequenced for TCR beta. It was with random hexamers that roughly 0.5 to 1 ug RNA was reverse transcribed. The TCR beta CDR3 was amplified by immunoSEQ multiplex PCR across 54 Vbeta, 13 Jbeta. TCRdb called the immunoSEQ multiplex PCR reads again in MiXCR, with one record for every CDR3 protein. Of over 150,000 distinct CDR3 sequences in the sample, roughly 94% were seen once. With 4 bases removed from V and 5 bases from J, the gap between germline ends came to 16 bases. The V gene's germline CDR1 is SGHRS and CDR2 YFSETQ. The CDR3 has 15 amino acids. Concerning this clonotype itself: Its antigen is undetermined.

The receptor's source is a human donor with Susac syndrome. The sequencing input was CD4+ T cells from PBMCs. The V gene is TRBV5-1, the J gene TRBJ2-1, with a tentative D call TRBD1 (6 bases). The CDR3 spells CASSVEPDRDNEQFF. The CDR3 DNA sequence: TGCGCCAGCAGCGTGGAACCGGACAGAGACAATGAGCAGTTCTTC. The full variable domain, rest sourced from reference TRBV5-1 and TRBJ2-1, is KAGVTQTPRYLIKTRGQQVTLSCSPISGHRSVSWYQQTPGQGLQFLFEYFSETQRNKGNFPGRFSGRQFSNSRSEMNVSTLELGDSALYLCASSVEPDRDNEQFFGPGTRLTVL.